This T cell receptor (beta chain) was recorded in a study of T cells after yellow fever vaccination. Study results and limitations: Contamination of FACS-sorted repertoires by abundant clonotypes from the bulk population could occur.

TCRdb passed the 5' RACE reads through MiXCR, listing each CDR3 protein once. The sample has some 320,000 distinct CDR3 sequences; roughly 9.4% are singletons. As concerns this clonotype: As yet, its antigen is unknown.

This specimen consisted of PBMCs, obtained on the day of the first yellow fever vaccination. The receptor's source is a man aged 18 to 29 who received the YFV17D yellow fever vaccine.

CDR3 DNA: TGCGCCAGCAGCTTCGGGGGGACAGCTACTAATGAAAAACTGTTTTTT. This gives the protein CASSFGGTATNEKLFF. The chain couples TRBV5-1 to TRBJ1-4; 7 positions agree with TRBD1. Germline CDR1 reads SGHRS; CDR2 reads YFSETQ. Trimming cost V 2 bases and J 2 bases; bases outside gene matches: 6. The CDR3 is 16 amino acids.